This T cell receptor (beta chain) appears in the sequencing data of a study of regulatory and conventional T cells in RAG deficiency. Whole-study findings and limits: Shannon entropy fell and Simpson indices rose in RAG-deficient patients.

Conventional CD4+ T cells were sorted from blood as CD25-low CD127-high cells. For this clone: Its antigen is currently unknown.

Libraries were prepared by immunoSEQ multiplex PCR; TCRdb keeps only in-frame clonotypes and omits some of them. The sample yields around 12,000 clones, 90% to 95% seen once. Looked up from germline, CDR1 is SGHRS and CDR2 is YFSETQ. The CDR3 has 17 residues. After removal of 0 bases from V and 2 bases from J, the junction contained 5 bases not matched to a gene. These data are also associated with another study on regulatory T cells. From that study: The primer mix had 52 TRBV and 13 TRBJ primers.

Sequencing input: CD4+ effector T cells sorted from blood. The source is a human donor in good health. The chain is built from TRBV5-1 and TRBJ1-6; 7 bases are shared with TRBD1. For the CDR3, the DNA is TGCGCCAGCAGCTTGGTTCTGGGACAGCCCTATAATTCACCCCTCCACTTT. Its translation is CASSLVLGQPYNSPLHF.